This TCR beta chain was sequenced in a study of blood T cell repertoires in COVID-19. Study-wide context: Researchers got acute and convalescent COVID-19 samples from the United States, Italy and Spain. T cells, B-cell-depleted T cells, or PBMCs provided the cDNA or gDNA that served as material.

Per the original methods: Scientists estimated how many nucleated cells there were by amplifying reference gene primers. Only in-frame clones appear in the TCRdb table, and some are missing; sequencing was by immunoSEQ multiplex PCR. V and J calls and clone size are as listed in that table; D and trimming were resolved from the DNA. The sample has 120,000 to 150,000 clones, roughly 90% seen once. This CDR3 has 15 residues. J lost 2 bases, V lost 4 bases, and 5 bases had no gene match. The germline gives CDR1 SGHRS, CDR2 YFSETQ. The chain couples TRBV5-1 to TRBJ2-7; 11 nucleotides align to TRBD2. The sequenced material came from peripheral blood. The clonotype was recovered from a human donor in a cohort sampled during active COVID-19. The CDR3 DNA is TGCGCCAGCAGCGTGGGGACTAGCGGCCCCTACGAGCAGTACTTC. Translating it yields CASSVGTSGPYEQYF.